Below are 16 T cell receptor beta chains sequenced from a single sample in a study of blood T cell repertoires in COVID-19. Assay: immunoSEQ multiplex PCR; the TCRdb copy retains only in-frame clones and omits some. The sample records more than 150,000 clones, 85% to 95% being singletons. The sequencing sample was made of peripheral blood. Every receptor here comes from a man aged 50 to 59 with acute or convalescent COVID-19.

This chain links TRBV6-2 or TRBV6-3 with TRBJ1-6, with no clear D. The germline V and J ends were trimmed by 5 bases and 7 bases, with 9 bases remaining between them. This CDR3 has 13 amino acids. CDR1 is MNHEY and CDR2 is SVGEGT in the germline V gene. CDR3 protein: CASSGLLNSPLHF. The CDR3 nucleotides are TGTGCCAGCAGTGGGCTGCTGAATTCACCCCTCCACTTT.

This clone came up once. This sequence joins TRBV5-4 and TRBJ2-3; 12 bases align to TRBD1. There are 15 residues in the CDR3. CDR1 is SGHNT and CDR2 is YYREEE in the germline V gene (reference sequence). The trim removed 4 bases at V and 5 bases at J, leaving 5 bases unmatched. CDR3 DNA sequence: TGTGCCAGCAGCGTGGGACAGGGGGCGGGAGATACGCAGTATTTT. Residues: CASSVGQGAGDTQYF.

V gene TRBV7-9 combines with J gene TRBJ2-5; D possibly corresponds to TRBD1 (5 bases). Germline lookup yields CDR1 SEHNR and CDR2 FQNEAQ (reference sequence). With 5 bases removed from V and 2 bases from J, the gap between germline ends came to 9 bases. CDR3 length: 13 amino acids. CDR3 nucleotide sequence: TGTGCCAGCAGCCTCGACAGTCAAGAGACCCAGTACTTC. Translation: CASSLDSQETQYF.

CDR3: CASRLRGMNTEAFF. The CDR3 DNA reads TGTGCCAGCAGATTAAGGGGGATGAACACTGAAGCTTTCTTT. The chain couples TRBV6-5 to TRBJ1-1, with D possibly being TRBD1 (6 bases). V was cut by 6 bases and J by 0 bases, with 11 bases left in between. The germline gives CDR1 MNHEY, CDR2 SVGAGI. CDR3 length equals 14 residues.

The chain recombines TRBV30 with TRBJ1-5; D may be TRBD1 (5 bases). CDR3 length: 13 amino acids. Trimming shortened V by 0 bases and J by 4 bases, and 7 bases separated the two germline ends. Germline loops: CDR1 GTSNPN, CDR2 SVGIG (reference sequence). Here the CDR3 reads CAWSVRQNQPQHF. CDR3 DNA sequence: TGTGCCTGGAGTGTACGACAGAATCAGCCCCAGCATTTT. Together with reference TRBV30 and TRBJ1-5, the CDR3 gives the full variable domain: SQTIHQWPATLVQPVGSPLSLECTVEGTSNPNLYWYRQAAGRGLQLLFYSVGIGQISSEVPQNLSASRPQDRQFILSSKKLLLSDSGFYLCAWSVRQNQPQHFGDGTRLSIL.

As regards this clone: At one end the junction does not follow the germline gene, possibly because of a read error. Additional DNA sequences in this sample encode the identical CDR3. The chain has TRBV20-1 and TRBJ1-2; D is uncertain. From germline, CDR1 is DFQATT and CDR2 SNEGSKA (reference sequence). The CDR3 extends over 11 amino acids. CDR3 sequence (DNA): TGCAGTGCTAGGGCCAACTATGGCTACACTTTC. This encodes CSARANYGYTF.

The chain joins TRBV2 to TRBJ2-1, with 7 bases matching TRBD2. Germline V gene lookup returns CDR1 SNHLY and CDR2 FYNNEI. This CDR3 is 15 amino acids long. Losses at the gene ends were 7 bases for V and 7 bases for J; bases not matched to a gene: 13. CDR3 nucleotide sequence: TGTGCCAGCATTCCCTCCACAAGGCGGGAGAATGAGCAGTTCTTC. Residues: CASIPSTRRENEQFF. Looking up the rest from reference TRBV2 and TRBJ2-1 gives the full variable domain: EPEVTQTPSHQVTQMGQEVILRCVPISNHLYFYWYRQILGQKVEFLVSFYNNEISEKSEIFDDQFSVERPDGSNFTLKIRSTKLEDSAMYFCASIPSTRRENEQFFGPGTRLTVL.

The V call is TRBV29-1, the J call TRBJ1-1; D is unresolved. This CDR3 contains 13 residues. The germline CDR1 and CDR2 sequences are SQVTM and ANQGSEA. The V end lost 1 base, the J end lost 0 bases, and 6 bases lay between the germline ends. CDR3 amino acids: CSVEARMNTEAFF. The CDR3 coding sequence is TGCAGCGTTGAAGCCAGGATGAACACTGAAGCTTTCTTT.

V gene TRBV14 combines with J gene TRBJ2-1; D is undetermined. The germline CDR1 and CDR2 sequences are SGHDN and FVKESK. V was pared by 4 bases and J by 9 bases, with 7 bases between. This CDR3 spans 11 amino acids. The CDR3 DNA is TGTGCCAGCAGCCTTCGAGGTGAGCAGTTCTTC. It translates to CASSLRGEQFF.

V is TRBV7-8 and J is TRBJ2-5; possible D gene TRBD1, 6 bases. V shed 3 bases and J shed 5 bases, with 22 bases lying between them. The germline V gene has CDR1 SGHVS and CDR2 FQNEAQ. CDR3 length: 17 residues. The DNA of the CDR3 is TGTGCCAGCAGCTTCAGCAAGGGGGACCCCGGGTTGGAGACCCAGTACTTC. As protein: CASSFSKGDPGLETQYF.

The chain joins TRBV14 to TRBJ1-2; no reliable D call. The V end lost 1 base, the J end lost 3 bases, and 9 bases lay between the germline ends. In germline, CDR1 is SGHDN, CDR2 FVKESK. The CDR3 runs 14 residues. The DNA for the CDR3 is TGTGCCAGCAGCCAAGGGGCAGGCTACTATGGCTACACCTTC. Translating it yields CASSQGAGYYGYTF.

The CDR3 DNA reads TGTGCCAGCAGCCAAGGGGCAGTCAGGGGCCCAAACACTGAAGCTTTCTTT. Its translation: CASSQGAVRGPNTEAFF. The J gene is TRBJ1-1, the V gene TRBV3-1 (or the pseudogene TRBV3-2), with D maybe TRBD1 (6 bases). CDR1 LGHDT and CDR2 YNNKEL come from the germline V gene (reference sequence). CDR3 length equals 17 residues. V shed 1 base and J shed 2 bases, with 17 bases lying between them.

CDR3 residues: CASSQGNGANVLTF. CDR3 DNA: TGCGCCAGCAGCCAGGGAAACGGGGCCAACGTCCTGACTTTC. The gene calls are TRBV5-1 and TRBJ2-6, with D possibly matching TRBD1 (5 bases). The V and J ends lost 4 bases and 4 bases respectively, with 9 bases between them. Germline V CDR1 and CDR2: SGHRS, YFSETQ. This CDR3 has 14 residues.

This clone has just one count. CDR3 sequence reads: CASSDPGTGGEKLFF. CDR3 DNA sequence: TGTGCCAGCAGTGATCCGGGGACAGGGGGTGAAAAACTGTTTTTT. The rearrangement uses TRBV25-1 and TRBJ1-4, with 11 positions matching TRBD1. V trimming: 3 bases; J trimming: 7 bases; junction bases outside the gene matches: 4. Germline V gene sequence: CDR1 MGHDK, CDR2 SYGVNS. The CDR3 covers 15 residues.

The chain carries TRBV9 and TRBJ2-2; D is perhaps TRBD2 (5 bases). V dropped 0 bases and J dropped 4 bases, with 10 bases sitting between them. The germline CDR1 and CDR2 sequences are SGDLS and YYNGEE. The CDR3 has 15 amino acids. The CDR3 nucleotides are TGTGCCAGCAGCGTAGGTAGCGCCCTCACCGGGGAGCTGTTTTTT. It specifies CASSVGSALTGELFF. The full variable domain, rest sourced from reference TRBV9 and TRBJ2-2, is DSGVTQTPKHLITATGQRVTLRCSPRSGDLSVYWYQQSLDQGLQFLIQYYNGEERAKGNILERFSAQQFPDLHSELNLSSLELGDSALYFCASSVGSALTGELFFGEGSRLTVL.

The V gene is TRBV6-5, the J gene TRBJ1-5; TRBD1 is a possible D gene (6 bases). V dropped 2 bases and J dropped 3 bases, with 11 bases sitting between them. This CDR3 spans 15 amino acids. Germline V gives CDR1 MNHEY, CDR2 SVGAGI. DNA of the CDR3: TGTGCCAGCAGTTACGGGGACACTTACAATCAGCCCCAGCATTTT. Its translation: CASSYGDTYNQPQHF.